This T cell receptor beta chain was profiled in a study of immune evolution from preneoplasia to lung adenocarcinoma. Study overall: HLA loss of heterozygosity: 7% AIS, less than 18% MIA, approximately 35% ADC, none AAH.

The germline gives CDR1 SGHRS, CDR2 YFSETQ. The V segment lost 3 bases and the J segment 7 bases; nucleotides outside the gene matches: 7. The CDR3 totals 15 residues. General study results and limits: Later-stage lesions appeared to have more T cells, more diversity, less clonality.

For this clone: Its antigen is not known.

The data were produced by immunoSEQ multiplex PCR, yet TCRdb's version contains in-frame clones alone and is incomplete. This table has more than 12,000 clones, over 65% appearing once. The source of this sequence is a person aged 60-80 years with lung adenocarcinoma. The chain carries TRBV5-1 and TRBJ1-2, with 12 positions matching TRBD1. The sample taken for sequencing was FFPE minimally invasive lung adenocarcinoma tissue. The CDR3 DNA follows: TGCGCCAGCAGCTCCCGGGACAGGGGGCGTCCTGGCTACACCTTC. It translates to CASSSRDRGRPGYTF.